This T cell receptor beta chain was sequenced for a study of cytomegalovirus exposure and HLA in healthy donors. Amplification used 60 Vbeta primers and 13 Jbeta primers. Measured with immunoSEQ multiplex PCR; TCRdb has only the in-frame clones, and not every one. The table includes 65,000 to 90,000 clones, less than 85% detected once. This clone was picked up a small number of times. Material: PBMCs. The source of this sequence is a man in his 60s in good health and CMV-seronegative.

The DNA of the CDR3 is TGTGCCAGCAGCTTAAGCGGGTCAAATAATGAGCAGTTCTTC. Its protein product is CASSLSGSNNEQFF. The chain has TRBV7-3 and TRBJ2-1; tentative D call: TRBD2 (5 bases). This CDR3 contains 14 residues. V lost 1 base and J lost 7, with 11 bases in between. Per germline, CDR1 SGHTA and CDR2 FQGTGA.